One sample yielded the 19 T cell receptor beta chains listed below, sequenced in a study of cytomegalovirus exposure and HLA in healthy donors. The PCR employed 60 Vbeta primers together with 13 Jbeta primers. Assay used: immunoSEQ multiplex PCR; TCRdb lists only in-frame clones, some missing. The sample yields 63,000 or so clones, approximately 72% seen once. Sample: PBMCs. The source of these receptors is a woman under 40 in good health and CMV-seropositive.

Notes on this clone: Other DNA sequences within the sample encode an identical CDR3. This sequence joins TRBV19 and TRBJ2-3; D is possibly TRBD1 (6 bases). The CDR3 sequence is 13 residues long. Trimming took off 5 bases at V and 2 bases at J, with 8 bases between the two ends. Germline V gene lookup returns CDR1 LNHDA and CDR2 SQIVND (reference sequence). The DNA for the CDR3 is TGTGCCAGTAGTTGGACAGTCACAGATACGCAGTATTTT. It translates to CASSWTVTDTQYF. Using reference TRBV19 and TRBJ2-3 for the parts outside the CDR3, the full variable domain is DGGITQSPKYLFRKEGQNVTLSCEQNLNHDAMYWYRQDPGQGLRLIYYSQIVNDFQKGDIAEGYSVSREKKESFPLTVTSAQKNPTAFYLCASSWTVTDTQYFGPGTRLTVL.

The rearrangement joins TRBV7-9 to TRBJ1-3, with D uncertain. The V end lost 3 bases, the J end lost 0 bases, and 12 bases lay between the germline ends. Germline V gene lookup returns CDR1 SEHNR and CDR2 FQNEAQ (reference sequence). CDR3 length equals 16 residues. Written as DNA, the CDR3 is TGTGCCAGCAGCTTCCTCAACATCAGCTCTGGAAACACCATATATTTT. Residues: CASSFLNISSGNTIYF.

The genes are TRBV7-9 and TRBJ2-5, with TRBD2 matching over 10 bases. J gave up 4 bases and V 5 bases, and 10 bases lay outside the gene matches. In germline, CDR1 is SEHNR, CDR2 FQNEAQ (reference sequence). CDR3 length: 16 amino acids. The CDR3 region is CASSTPPLAGGETQYF. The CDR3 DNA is TGTGCCAGCAGCACCCCCCCCTTAGCGGGAGGAGAGACCCAGTACTTC.

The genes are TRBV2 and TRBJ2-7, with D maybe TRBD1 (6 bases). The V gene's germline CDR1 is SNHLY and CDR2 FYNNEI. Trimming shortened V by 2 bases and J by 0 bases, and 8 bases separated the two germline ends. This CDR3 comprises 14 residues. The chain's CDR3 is CASSEQGFSYEQYF. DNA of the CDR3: TGTGCCAGCAGTGAACAGGGGTTCTCCTACGAGCAGTACTTC.

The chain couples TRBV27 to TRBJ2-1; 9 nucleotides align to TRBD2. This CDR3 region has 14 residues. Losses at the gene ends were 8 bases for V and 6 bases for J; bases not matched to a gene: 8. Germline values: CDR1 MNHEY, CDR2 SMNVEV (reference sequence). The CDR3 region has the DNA TGTGCCAGCGGGCGGCCGGGACTAGCCAATGAGCAGTTCTTC. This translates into CASGRPGLANEQFF.

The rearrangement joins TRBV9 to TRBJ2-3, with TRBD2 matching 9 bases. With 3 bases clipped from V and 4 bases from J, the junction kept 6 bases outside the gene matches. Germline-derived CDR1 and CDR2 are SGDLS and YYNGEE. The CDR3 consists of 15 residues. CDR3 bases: TGTGCCAGCAGCGCTATTAGCGGGAGAGCAGATACGCAGTATTTT. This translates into CASSAISGRADTQYF.

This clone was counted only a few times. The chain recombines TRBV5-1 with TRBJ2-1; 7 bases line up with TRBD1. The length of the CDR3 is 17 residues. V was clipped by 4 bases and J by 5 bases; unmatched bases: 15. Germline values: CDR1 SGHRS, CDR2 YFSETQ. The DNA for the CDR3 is TGCGCCAGCAGCAAGCTGGACAGGTTGGTAGCGAACAATGAGCAGTTCTTC. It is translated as CASSKLDRLVANNEQFF.

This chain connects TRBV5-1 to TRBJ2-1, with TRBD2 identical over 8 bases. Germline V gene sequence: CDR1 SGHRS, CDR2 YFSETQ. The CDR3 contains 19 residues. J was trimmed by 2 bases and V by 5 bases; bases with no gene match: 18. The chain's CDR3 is CASRPGTRTAQAAYNEQFF. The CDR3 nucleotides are TGCGCCAGCAGGCCCGGGACTAGGACCGCTCAAGCGGCCTACAATGAGCAGTTCTTC.

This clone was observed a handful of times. CDR3 sequence reads: CASSGRGYEQYF. CDR3 sequence (DNA): TGTGCCAGCAGTGGAAGGGGCTACGAGCAGTACTTC. The chain couples TRBV6-5 to TRBJ2-7, with D possibly TRBD1 on 5 matching bases. Between the trimmed V and J ends, which lost 5 bases and 3 bases, there was a span of 8 bases. Germline lookup yields CDR1 MNHEY and CDR2 SVGAGI. This CDR3 has 12 amino acids.

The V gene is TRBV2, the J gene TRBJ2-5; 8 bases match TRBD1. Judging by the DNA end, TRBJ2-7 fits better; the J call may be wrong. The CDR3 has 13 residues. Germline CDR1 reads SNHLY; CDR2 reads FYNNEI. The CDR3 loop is CASSPTGVYEQYF. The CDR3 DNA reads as TGTGCCAGCAGCCCGACAGGGGTTTACGAGCAGTACTTC.

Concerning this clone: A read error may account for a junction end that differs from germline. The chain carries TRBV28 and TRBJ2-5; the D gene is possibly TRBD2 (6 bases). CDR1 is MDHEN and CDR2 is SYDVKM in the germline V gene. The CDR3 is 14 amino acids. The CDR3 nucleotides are TGTGCCAGCAGTTCCCACCGCCCGACTAGGTTGGATGACTTC. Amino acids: CASSSHRPTRLDDF.

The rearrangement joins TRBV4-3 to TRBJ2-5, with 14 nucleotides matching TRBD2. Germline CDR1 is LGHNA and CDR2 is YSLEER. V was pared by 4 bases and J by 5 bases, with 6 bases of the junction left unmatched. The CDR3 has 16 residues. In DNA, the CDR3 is TGCGCCAGCAGCCTGGGGACTAGCGGGAGCGGTGAGACCCAGTACTTC. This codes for CASSLGTSGSGETQYF.

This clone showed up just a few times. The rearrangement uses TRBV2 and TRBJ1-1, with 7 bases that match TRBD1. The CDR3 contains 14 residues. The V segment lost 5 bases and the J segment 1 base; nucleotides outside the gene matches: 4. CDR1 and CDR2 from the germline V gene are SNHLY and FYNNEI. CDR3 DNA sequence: TGTGCCAGCAGTCCCCGGACAGGGAACACTGAAGCTTTCTTT. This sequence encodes CASSPRTGNTEAFF.

CDR3 bases: TGTGCCATCAGTGAGCCAAGAGCGGGAGTGACGAACACCGGGGAGCTGTTTTTT. This codes for CAISEPRAGVTNTGELFF. The chain uses TRBV10-3 and TRBJ2-2; the match to TRBD2 covers 8 bases. V dropped 2 bases and J dropped 0; count of bases not matched to a gene: 8. CDR1 is ENHRY and CDR2 is SYGVKD in the germline V gene. The CDR3 extends over 18 amino acids.

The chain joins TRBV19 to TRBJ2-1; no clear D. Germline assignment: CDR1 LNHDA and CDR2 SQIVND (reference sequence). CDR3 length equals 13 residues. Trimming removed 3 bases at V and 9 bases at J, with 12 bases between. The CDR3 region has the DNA TGTGCCAGTAGTATCACGCCAGGCACTGAGCAGTTCTTC. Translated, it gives CASSITPGTEQFF.

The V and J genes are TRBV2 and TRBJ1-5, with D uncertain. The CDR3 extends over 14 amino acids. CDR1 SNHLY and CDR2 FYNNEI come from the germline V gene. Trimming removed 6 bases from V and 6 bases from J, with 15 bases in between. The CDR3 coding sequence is TGTGCCAGCAGCCACGGTGCGGGTACTCAGCCCCAGCATTTT. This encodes CASSHGAGTQPQHF.

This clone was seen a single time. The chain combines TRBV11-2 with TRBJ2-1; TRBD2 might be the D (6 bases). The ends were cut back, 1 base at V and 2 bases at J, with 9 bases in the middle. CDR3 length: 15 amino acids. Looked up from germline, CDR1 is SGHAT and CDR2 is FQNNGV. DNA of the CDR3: TGTGCCAGCAGCTTAGCGGGACTCACCTACAATGAGCAGTTCTTC. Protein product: CASSLAGLTYNEQFF.

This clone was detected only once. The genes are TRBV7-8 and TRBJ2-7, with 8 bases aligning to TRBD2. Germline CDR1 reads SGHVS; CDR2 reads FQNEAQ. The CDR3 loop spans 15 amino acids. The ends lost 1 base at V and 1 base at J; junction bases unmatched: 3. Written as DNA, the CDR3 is TGTGCCAGCAGCTTAGAACTAGCGGTTTCCTACGAGCAGTACTTC. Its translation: CASSLELAVSYEQYF. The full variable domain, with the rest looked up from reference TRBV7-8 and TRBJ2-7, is GAGVSQSPRYKVAKRGQDVALRCDPISGHVSLFWYQQALGQGPEFLTYFQNEAQLDKSGLPSDRFFAERPEGSVSTLKIQRTQQEDSAVYLCASSLELAVSYEQYFGPGTRLTVT.

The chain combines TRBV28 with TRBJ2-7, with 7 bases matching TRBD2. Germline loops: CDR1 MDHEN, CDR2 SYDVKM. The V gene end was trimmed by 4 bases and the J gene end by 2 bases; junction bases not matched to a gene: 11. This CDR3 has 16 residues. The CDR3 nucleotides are TGTGCCAGCAGTTACCCCTCGCGACGGGAGGCCTACGAGCAGTACTTC. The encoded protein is CASSYPSRREAYEQYF.